These 24 T cell receptor beta chains came from one sample sequenced in a study of CD8+ T cells in alopecia areata (dated by TCRdb to the late 2010s). Libraries came from the immunoSEQ multiplex PCR assay. For TCR sequencing, RNA was extracted from every sample and reverse transcribed into cDNA to serve as template. TCRdb limited this immuneACCESS table to in-frame rearrangements with V and J called. A share of clones is missing; checked studies link under half to unresolved V genes, and the rest is unexplained. For this sample the table gives 150,000 or so clones, of which around 87% were detected only once. The ten top clones hold more than 12% of the sample. Taken with the paper, the label for time point translates to: baseline before oral tofacitinib. The material was CD8+ T cells sorted from blood, obtained at week 0. These receptors were obtained from a human donor with alopecia areata.

This chain links TRBV11-1 with TRBJ2-1; D perhaps matches TRBD2 (5 bases). Germline assignment: CDR1 SGHAT and CDR2 FQDESV (reference sequence). The CDR3 is 15 residues long. The germline V and J ends were trimmed by 4 bases and 7 bases, with 17 bases remaining between them. DNA for the CDR3: TGTGCCAGCAGCTCGCTGACTAAGACGAGGAATGAGCAGTTCTTC. This translates into CASSSLTKTRNEQFF.

The table lists this clone with a count of one. CDR3 residues: CSVERRDTLGPYEQYF. The CDR3 bases are TGCAGCGTTGAAAGGAGGGACACCCTGGGGCCCTACGAGCAGTACTTC. V and J are TRBV29-1 and TRBJ2-7; D is tentatively TRBD1 or TRBD2 (6 bases each). V was trimmed by 2 bases and J by 2 bases, leaving 19 bases between them. The CDR3 covers 16 residues. Germline values: CDR1 SQVTM, CDR2 ANQGSEA.

This chain connects TRBV19 to TRBJ1-5; D call uncertain. Trimming left V 3 bases short and J 0 bases short, with 12 bases between. This CDR3 spans 16 amino acids. From germline, CDR1 is LNHDA and CDR2 SQIVND (reference sequence). The CDR3 sequence is CASSMRAAYSNQPQHF. In nucleotides, the CDR3 is TGTGCCAGTAGTATGCGGGCAGCGTATAGCAATCAGCCCCAGCATTTT.

In this sample, this clone turned up a few times. The rearrangement uses TRBV7-9 and TRBJ2-7; D perhaps matches TRBD1 (5 bases). V gave up 4 bases and J gave up 3 bases, with 16 bases separating them. Germline assignment: CDR1 SEHNR and CDR2 FQNEAQ (reference sequence). The CDR3 sequence is 15 residues long. This CDR3 reads CASSSEVRQGYEQYF. The CDR3 DNA is TGTGCCAGCAGCTCAGAGGTTCGTCAGGGCTACGAGCAGTACTTC.

This chain connects TRBV5-5 to TRBJ2-1, with D hard to call. Germline CDR1 reads SGHKS; CDR2 reads YYEKEE (reference sequence). This CDR3 is built from 14 residues. Trimming stripped 1 base from V and 4 bases from J, with 9 bases between. CDR3 DNA: TGTGCCAGCAGCTTGCTTCGGGTATACAATGAGCAGTTCTTC. Translated: CASSLLRVYNEQFF.

V usage is TRBV7-2 and J usage is TRBJ2-7; 7 positions match TRBD1. Germline trimming cut 4 bases from V and 5 bases from J; bases unmatched to any gene: 11. Germline V gene sequence: CDR1 SGHTA, CDR2 FQGNSA. The CDR3 totals 15 residues. CDR3 loop: CASSSPIITGDEQYF. The CDR3 DNA is TGTGCCAGCAGCTCACCCATAATCACAGGGGACGAGCAGTACTTC. Based on the CDR3 plus reference TRBV7-2 and TRBJ2-7, the full variable domain is GAGVSQSPSNKVTEKGKDVELRCDPISGHTALYWYRQSLGQGLEFLIYFQGNSAPDKSGLPSDRFSAERTGGSVSTLTIQRTQQEDSAVYLCASSSPIITGDEQYFGPGTRLTVT.

This clone was counted once. The chain employs TRBV7-2 and TRBJ1-3; D ambiguous. The germline gives CDR1 SGHTA, CDR2 FQGNSA. The V gene lost 3 bases and the J gene lost 0 bases, with 9 bases spanning the gap. CDR3 length: 15 amino acids. The CDR3: CASSFTSLSGNTIYF. The CDR3 DNA reads TGTGCCAGCAGCTTCACTTCACTCTCTGGAAACACCATATATTTT.

The chain links TRBV7-3 to TRBJ2-7; possible D gene TRBD2, 7 bases. Per the germline V gene, CDR1 is SGHTA and CDR2 is FQGTGA. The length of the CDR3 is 15 residues. Trimming took 1 base from V and 4 from J, leaving 14 bases between them. The CDR3 region is CASSLKGGPKYEQYF. The CDR3 DNA reads TGTGCCAGCAGCTTAAAGGGGGGGCCAAAGTACGAGCAGTACTTC.

This clone has more than one count but fewer than ten. The V gene is TRBV4-2, the J gene TRBJ2-7, with TRBD2 matching over 7 bases. The CDR3 length is 14 residues. Losses at the gene ends were 1 base for V and 6 bases for J; bases not matched to a gene: 6. Germline V gene data show CDR1 as LGHNA and CDR2 as YNFKEQ. CDR3 DNA sequence: TGTGCCAGCAGCCAAGTTGCGGGAGTTTCCGAGCAGTACTTC. It specifies CASSQVAGVSEQYF.

This rearrangement joins TRBV9 to TRBJ1-1; D may be TRBD1 (5 bases). The CDR3 loop spans 13 amino acids. Per the germline V gene, CDR1 is SGDLS and CDR2 is YYNGEE. The V and J ends lost 4 bases and 8 bases respectively, with 15 bases between them. CDR3 residues: CASSPSGGLEAFF. The DNA of the CDR3 is TGTGCCAGCAGCCCTTCGGGGGGTCTCGAAGCTTTCTTT.

For the CDR3, the DNA is TGTGCCAGCAGCCTCCGGGGACTAGCGGGAGCCCATGAGCAGTTCTTC. Translation: CASSLRGLAGAHEQFF. This chain links TRBV7-6 with TRBJ2-1, with 14 bases that match TRBD2. The germline CDR1 and CDR2 sequences are SGHVS and FNYEAQ. The CDR3 has 16 residues. Germline trimming cut 5 bases from V and 8 bases from J; bases unmatched to any gene: 8.

This clone was seen only a few times. The V gene is TRBV21-1, the J gene TRBJ2-1; TRBD2, the table's D call, lacks a check against the DNA. TRBV21-1 is tagged as a pseudogene. This CDR3 contains 17 residues. The CDR3 spells CASSKALETSGSDEQFF. The DNA of the CDR3 is TGTGCCAGCAGCAAAGCTCTGGAAACTAGCGGGAGCGATGAGCAGTTCTTC.

This clone was picked up one time. The chain has TRBV5-1 and TRBJ2-2; D gene unclear. Germline-derived CDR1 and CDR2 are SGHRS and YFSETQ. V gave up 1 base and J gave up 2 bases, with 3 bases separating them. The length of the CDR3 is 13 residues. CDR3 sequence (DNA): TGCGCCAGCAGCTTGCCCAACACCGGGGAGCTGTTTTTT. It translates to CASSLPNTGELFF.

The table lists this clone with a count of one. V usage is TRBV7-9 and J usage is TRBJ1-1; D may be TRBD1 (6 bases). Trimming shortened V by 8 bases and J by 4 bases, and 17 bases separated the two germline ends. This CDR3 is built from 14 residues. Germline lookup yields CDR1 SEHNR and CDR2 FQNEAQ (reference sequence). CDR3 amino acids: CASVLGADGTEAFF. In nucleotides, the CDR3 is TGTGCCAGCGTCCTGGGGGCAGACGGCACTGAAGCTTTCTTT.

The chain has TRBV25-1 and TRBJ1-2; tentatively, D is TRBD1 (5 bases). Germline CDR1 reads MGHDK; CDR2 reads SYGVNS. The CDR3 covers 12 residues. Between the trimmed V and J ends, which lost 6 bases and 8 bases, there was a span of 13 bases. CDR3 loop: CASRGDPRGYTF. CDR3 in DNA: TGTGCCAGCAGGGGGGACCCGAGGGGCTACACCTTC.

The rearrangement joins TRBV11-2 to TRBJ2-7; the match to TRBD2 covers 9 bases. The CDR3 has 15 residues. From germline, CDR1 is SGHAT and CDR2 FQNNGV. Germline trimming cut 0 bases from V and 4 bases from J; bases unmatched to any gene: 4. The CDR3 is CASSLDLAGWYEQYF. Here the CDR3 DNA reads TGTGCCAGCAGCTTAGATCTAGCGGGATGGTACGAGCAGTACTTC.

The J gene is TRBJ2-7, the V gene TRBV13; no reliable D call. The CDR3 runs 13 residues. V dropped 5 bases and J dropped 1 base, with 9 bases sitting between them. Germline loops: CDR1 PRHDT, CDR2 FYEKMQ (reference sequence). CDR3 sequence reads: CASSPSRSYEQYF. The DNA for the CDR3 is TGTGCCAGCAGCCCGTCCCGGTCCTACGAGCAGTACTTC.

This chain connects TRBV4-1 to TRBJ2-7; TRBD1 agrees at 10 bases. Germline CDR1 is MGHRA and CDR2 is YSYEKL. CDR3 length: 14 amino acids. The V gene end was trimmed by 3 bases and the J gene end by 6 bases; junction bases not matched to a gene: 5. The CDR3 sequence is CASSQRDRGGEQYF. The CDR3 DNA follows: TGCGCCAGCAGCCAGAGGGACAGGGGAGGCGAGCAGTACTTC.

V is TRBV2 and J is TRBJ2-7, with TRBD1 matching over 10 bases. V trimming: 5 bases; J trimming: 5 bases; junction bases outside the gene matches: 12. CDR1 is SNHLY and CDR2 is FYNNEI in the germline V gene. CDR3 length: 16 amino acids. CDR3 DNA: TGTGCCAGCAGTATACTCCGGGACAGGGGAGTGGACGAGCAGTACTTC. It translates to CASSILRDRGVDEQYF.

This chain joins TRBV10-2 and TRBJ1-1; D gene ambiguous. CDR1 WSHSY and CDR2 SAAADI come from the germline V gene. The V gene lost 4 bases and the J gene lost 2 bases, with 29 bases spanning the gap. The length of the CDR3 is 20 residues. In DNA form, the CDR3 reads TGCGCCAGCAGTGCCTTTTTGGGCAGCTTATCGGCCACCTCAAACACTGAAGCTTTCTTT. Translated: CASSAFLGSLSATSNTEAFF.

This rearrangement joins TRBV23-1 to TRBJ1-1; D gene unclear. TRBV23-1 counts as an open reading frame of uncertain function. The CDR3 sequence is 13 residues long. Trimming took off 7 bases at V and 7 bases at J, with 16 bases between the two ends. CDR3 protein: CASMRKGLNEAFF. CDR3 in DNA: TGCGCCAGCATGAGGAAGGGTCTCAATGAAGCTTTCTTT.

The rearrangement uses TRBV4-2 and TRBJ2-7; D ambiguous. The CDR3 is 14 residues long. Germline V gene sequence: CDR1 LGHNA, CDR2 YNFKEQ. Trimming shortened V by 0 bases and J by 3 bases, and 9 bases separated the two germline ends. Here the CDR3 DNA reads TGTGCCAGCAGCCAAGATTATATGGTCTACGAGCAGTACTTC. It encodes CASSQDYMVYEQYF.

This sequence joins TRBV15 and TRBJ2-7; D is possibly TRBD2 (6 bases). This CDR3 is built from 16 residues. CDR1 and CDR2 (germline): LNHNV, YYDKDF (reference sequence). V lost 5 bases and J 0 bases, leaving 17 bases between the germline ends. Here the CDR3 reads CATSGVEGSSSYEQYF. The CDR3 DNA reads TGTGCCACCAGCGGTGTGGAGGGGTCGAGCTCCTACGAGCAGTACTTC.

This rearrangement joins TRBV29-1 to TRBJ2-2, with 8 positions matching TRBD1. This CDR3 has 16 residues. Germline V gives CDR1 SQVTM, CDR2 ANQGSEA. The junction had 12 bases not matched to a gene; V was cut back by 4 bases and J by 5 bases. CDR3 sequence: CSVGKGQGRGTGELFF. Written as DNA, the CDR3 is TGCAGCGTTGGGAAAGGACAGGGCCGGGGGACCGGGGAGCTGTTTTTT.